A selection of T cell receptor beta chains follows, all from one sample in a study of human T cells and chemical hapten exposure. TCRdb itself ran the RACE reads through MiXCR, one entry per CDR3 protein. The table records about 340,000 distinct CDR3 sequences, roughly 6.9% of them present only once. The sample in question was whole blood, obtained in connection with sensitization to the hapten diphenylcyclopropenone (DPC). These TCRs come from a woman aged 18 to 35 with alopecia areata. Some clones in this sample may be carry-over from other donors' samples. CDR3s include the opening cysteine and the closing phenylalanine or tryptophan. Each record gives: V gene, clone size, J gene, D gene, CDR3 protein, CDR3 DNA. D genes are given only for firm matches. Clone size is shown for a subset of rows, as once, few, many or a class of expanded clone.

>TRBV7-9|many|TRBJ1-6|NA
CASSLTTGDSPLHF
TGTGCCAGCAGCCTCACGACGGGGGATTCACCCCTCCACTTT
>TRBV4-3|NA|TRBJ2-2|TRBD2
CASSQAGGAGKSNTGELFF
TGCGCCAGCAGCCAAGCGGGGGGAGCGGGCAAATCGAACACCGGGGAGCTGTTTTTT
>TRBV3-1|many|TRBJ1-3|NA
CASSQSGSGNTIYF
TGTGCCAGCAGCCAATCAGGGTCTGGAAACACCATATATTTT
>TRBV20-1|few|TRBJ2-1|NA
CSAARPEGSNEQFF
TGCAGTGCGGCGAGGCCTGAAGGCTCCAATGAGCAGTTCTTC
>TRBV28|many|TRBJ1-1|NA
CASTSDEAFF
TGTGCCAGCACTTCTGATGAAGCTTTCTTT
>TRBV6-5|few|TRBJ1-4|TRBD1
CASSWDRGGEKLFF
TGTGCCAGCAGTTGGGACAGGGGCGGTGAAAAACTGTTTTTT
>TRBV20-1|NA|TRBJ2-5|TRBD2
CSARTSEGLNF
TGCAGTGCTCGGACTAGCGAGGGCCTTAACTTC
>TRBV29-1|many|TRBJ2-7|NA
CSVEATETYEQYF
TGCAGCGTTGAGGCGACAGAGACCTACGAGCAGTACTTC
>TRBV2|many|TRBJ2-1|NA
CASSPHGTLGERTYNEQFF
TGTGCCAGCAGTCCCCACGGGACACTAGGGGAGAGAACCTACAATGAGCAGTTCTTC
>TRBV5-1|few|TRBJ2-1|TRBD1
CASSLDWGQGYNEQFF
TGCGCCAGCAGCTTGGATTGGGGACAGGGGTACAATGAGCAGTTCTTC
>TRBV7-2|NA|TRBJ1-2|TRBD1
CASSLEGGDGYTF
TGTGCCAGCAGCTTAGAAGGGGGCGATGGCTACACCTTC
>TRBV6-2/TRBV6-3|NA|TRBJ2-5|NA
CASSPRLLERETQYF
TGTGCCAGCAGTCCTAGACTGCTAGAGAGGGAGACCCAGTACTTC
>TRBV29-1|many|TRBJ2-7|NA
CSVVGDPSREQYF
TGCAGCGTTGTGGGCGACCCGTCGCGCGAGCAGTACTTC
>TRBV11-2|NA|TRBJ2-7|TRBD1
CASSSGGWYEQYF
TGTGCCAGCAGCTCAGGGGGCTGGTACGAGCAGTACTTC
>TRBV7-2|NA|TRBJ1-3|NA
CASSSQANSGNTIYF
TGTGCCAGCAGCTCGCAGGCTAACTCTGGAAACACCATATATTTT
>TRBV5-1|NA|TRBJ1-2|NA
CASSLGRGASTNYGYTF
TGCGCCAGCAGCTTGGGCAGGGGAGCCTCGACAAACTATGGCTACACCTTC
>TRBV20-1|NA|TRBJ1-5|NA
CSADRRNQPQHF
TGCAGTGCCGACAGGAGAAATCAGCCCCAGCATTTT
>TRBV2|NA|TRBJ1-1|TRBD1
CASSEWGQGTEAFF
TGTGCCAGCAGTGAATGGGGACAGGGAACTGAAGCTTTCTTT
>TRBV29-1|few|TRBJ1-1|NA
CSAYLIGTEAFF
TGCAGCGCCTATCTAATAGGCACTGAAGCTTTCTTT
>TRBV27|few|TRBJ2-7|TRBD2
CASKPSGGPPGEQYF
TGTGCCAGCAAACCGAGCGGGGGCCCGCCGGGCGAGCAGTACTTC
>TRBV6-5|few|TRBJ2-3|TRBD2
CASSPERSGGLDTQYF
TGTGCCAGCAGCCCCGAGAGGAGCGGGGGATTGGATACGCAGTATTTT
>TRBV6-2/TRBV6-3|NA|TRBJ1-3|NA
CASCGGRPSSGNTIYF
TGTGCCAGCTGTGGAGGACGTCCGAGCTCTGGAAACACCATATATTTT
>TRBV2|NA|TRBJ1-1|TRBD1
CASSQGTGGFLNTEAFF
TGTGCCAGCAGTCAGGGGACAGGGGGCTTTTTGAACACTGAAGCTTTCTTT